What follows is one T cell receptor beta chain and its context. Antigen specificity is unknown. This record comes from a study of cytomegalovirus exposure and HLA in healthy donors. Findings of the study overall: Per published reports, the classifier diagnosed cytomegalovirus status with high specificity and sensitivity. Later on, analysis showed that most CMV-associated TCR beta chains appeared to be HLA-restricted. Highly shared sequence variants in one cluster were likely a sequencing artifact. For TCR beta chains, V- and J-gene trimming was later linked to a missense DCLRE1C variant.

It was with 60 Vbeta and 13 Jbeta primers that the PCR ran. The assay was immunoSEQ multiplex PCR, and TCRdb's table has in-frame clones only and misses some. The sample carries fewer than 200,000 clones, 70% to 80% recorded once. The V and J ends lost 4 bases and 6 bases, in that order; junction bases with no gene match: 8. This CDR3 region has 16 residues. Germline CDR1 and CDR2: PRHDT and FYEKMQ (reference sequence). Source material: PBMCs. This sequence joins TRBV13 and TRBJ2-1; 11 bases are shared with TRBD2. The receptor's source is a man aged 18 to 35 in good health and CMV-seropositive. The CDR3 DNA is TGTGCCAGCAGCTCACATAGCGGGGGGGTCCTCAATGAGCAGTTCTTC. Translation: CASSSHSGGVLNEQFF. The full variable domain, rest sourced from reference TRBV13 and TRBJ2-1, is AAGVIQSPRHLIKEKRETATLKCYPIPRHDTVYWYQQGPGQDPQFLISFYEKMQSDKGSIPDRFSAQQFSDYHSELNMSSLELGDSALYFCASSSHSGGVLNEQFFGPGTRLTVL.